The clone carrying this TCR beta chain turned up a few times. The antigen remains undetermined. Full-length variable regions came from constant-region reverse primers plus semi-nested Nested Universal Primer A PCR. MiXCR was run by TCRdb on the 5' RACE reads, yielding one entry per CDR3 protein. The table records approximately 10,000 distinct CDR3 sequences, under 50% of them present only once. Looked up from germline, CDR1 is MGHRA and CDR2 is YSYEKL. This CDR3 has 14 amino acids. The V gene lost 4 bases and the J gene lost 6 bases, with 13 bases spanning the gap. Broader study findings: Tumor memory CD4+ T cell TCR gene usage clustered with blood and lymph node memory CD4+ cells and lymph node naive CD4+ cells. Tumor Tregs overlapped most with tumor, then blood, naive CD4+ cells.

Cells sorted as Tregs were CD4+, CD25+ and CD127-/low. This clonotype was obtained from a female donor with breast cancer. Sample: Tregs sorted from a lymph node. The chain uses TRBV4-1 and TRBJ2-1; D unresolved. The DNA for the CDR3 is TGCGCCAGCAGCCCAGCCGACCTGAGCAATGAGCAGTTCTTC. Amino acids: CASSPADLSNEQFF.